This T cell receptor beta chain was sequenced during a study of Graves' ophthalmopathy and Graves' hyperthyroidism. This clonotype was recorded at least ten times. Amplified material comprised TCR beta CDR3 regions derived from RNA transcripts. RT-PCR in the first round used HTBI primers; a second-round multiplex PCR followed. TCRdb itself ran the multiplex PCR reads through MiXCR, one entry per CDR3 protein. The table shows around 660,000 distinct CDR3 sequences, with about two fifths occurring only once. This CDR3 spans 13 amino acids. Trimming shortened V by 1 base and J by 1 base, and 5 bases separated the two germline ends. The germline CDR1 and CDR2 sequences are SGHRS and YFSETQ.

The chain has TRBV5-1 and TRBJ2-5, with D unclear. The sequence was obtained from an adult man with Graves' ophthalmopathy. The sequenced material came from peripheral blood. CDR3 bases: TGCGCCAGCAGCTTGTACAGCCAAGAGACCCAGTACTTC. It translates to CASSLYSQETQYF.